Listed here is a single T cell receptor (beta chain). The sample has other DNA sequences that encode this CDR3 too. This sample is part of a study of blood T cell repertoires in COVID-19. This table comes from immunoSEQ multiplex PCR, and its TCRdb copy is limited to in-frame clones, with some not included. Found here are some 200,000 clones, approximately 80% of them singletons; the top ten hold 15% to 20%. J was trimmed by 0 bases and V by 4 bases; bases with no gene match: 4. Germline assignment: CDR1 SGHRS and CDR2 YFSETQ. The CDR3 runs 15 residues. The source material was peripheral blood. This clonotype was sampled from a woman of 80 years or more with active or convalescent COVID-19. The V gene is TRBV5-1, the J gene TRBJ1-1, with TRBD1 matching over 9 bases. CDR3: CASSLGTGMNTEAFF. Written as DNA, the CDR3 is TGCGCCAGCAGCCTAGGGACAGGGATGAACACTGAAGCTTTCTTT.